The clone carrying this TCR beta chain was seen a handful of times. The target antigen is unknown. This entry is derived from a study of vaccination and CD4 T cells after COVID-19. Cultured CD4+ T cell DNA was sequenced using the Oncomine TCR Beta short-read assay. TCRdb re-analysed the PCR reads in MiXCR, keeping a single row per CDR3 protein. In the table there are around 8,100 distinct CDR3 sequences, about 31% of which are singletons. The CDR3 extends over 17 amino acids. In germline, CDR1 is MNHEY, CDR2 SVGAGI. V lost 2 bases to trimming and J lost 1 base, with 15 bases between them. Treatment denoted: approximately nine-day PBMC culture with coronavirus spike peptide pools or control peptides (ViraFEST assay).

V and J are TRBV6-5 and TRBJ1-5; a weak D match, TRBD1 (6 bases). The source is a human donor with COVID-19. The sequencing sample was made of cultured CD4+ T cells from blood. CDR3 nucleotide sequence: TGTGCCAGCAGTTACCCGACTGGGGGGCGAAGCAATCAGCCCCAGCATTTT. Its translation is CASSYPTGGRSNQPQHF.